This T cell receptor beta chain was observed in a study of shared clonotypes between healthy human individuals. Using immunoSEQ multiplex PCR, the repertoire was profiled, and TCRdb retains in-frame clones only, with some absent. The sample has 640,000 or so clones; about two thirds are singletons. Germline V CDR1 and CDR2: SGHRS, YFSETQ. This CDR3 comprises 15 residues. Germline trimming cut 4 bases from V and 7 bases from J; bases unmatched to any gene: 13. The gene calls are TRBV5-1 and TRBJ2-7; TRBD2 agrees at 8 bases. The source of this sequence is a woman aged 25 to 45 in good health. Material: memory CD4+ T cells sorted from blood. Subset in this sample: CD45RA-negative fraction. The DNA of the CDR3 is TGCGCCAGCAGCCCCCTGCCTCTTGCGGGAGGTGAGCAGTACTTC. Its translation is CASSPLPLAGGEQYF.